Each of the 5 T cell receptor beta chains below was sequenced from the same sample in a study of T cell responses to AZD1222 COVID-19 vaccine. The table came from immunoSEQ multiplex PCR; TCRdb's copy has only in-frame clones and leaves some out. Of some 80,000 clones in the sample, roughly 86% were seen once. The material sequenced was peripheral blood, taken on day 0 of MenACWY control vaccination. These TCRs come from an adult in good health.

This sequence joins TRBV30 and TRBJ1-2, with D unresolved. V was clipped by 2 bases and J by 0 bases, with 4 bases between them. Germline-derived CDR1 and CDR2 are GTSNPN and SVGIG (reference sequence). The CDR3 contains 12 residues. The chain's CDR3 is CAWSTANYGYTF. The CDR3 nucleotides read TGTGCCTGGAGTACGGCTAACTATGGCTACACCTTC.

The chain recombines TRBV3-1 (or the pseudogene TRBV3-2) with TRBJ1-2; unclear D gene. This CDR3 is built from 14 residues. The V gene's germline CDR1 is LGHDT and CDR2 YNNKEL (reference sequence). Trimming took 4 bases from V and 8 from J, leaving 17 bases between them. CDR3 nucleotides: TGTGCCAGCAGCCGGATAGGACGGTTGGGGGGCTACACCTTC. Protein sequence: CASSRIGRLGGYTF.

The CDR3 DNA reads as TGTGCCAGCAGCTTTCAGGTGAACACTGAAGCTTTCTTT. Its translation is CASSFQVNTEAFF. This rearrangement joins TRBV7-3 to TRBJ1-1; D ambiguous. This CDR3 comprises 13 residues. Between the trimmed V and J ends, which lost 3 bases and 0 bases, there was a span of 5 bases. In germline, CDR1 is SGHTA, CDR2 FQGTGA.

The chain recombines TRBV9 with TRBJ1-1; 9 nucleotides align to TRBD1. This CDR3 is built from 17 residues. Germline-derived CDR1 and CDR2 are SGDLS and YYNGEE. The J segment lost 0 bases and the V segment lost 4 bases, leaving 10 bases of the junction unmatched. The CDR3 region is CASSPKLGTGLNTEAFF. In nucleotides, the CDR3 is TGTGCCAGCAGCCCCAAGCTCGGGACAGGGCTGAACACTGAAGCTTTCTTT.

The CDR3 nucleotides read TGCGCCAGCAGCCAAGGCAGGTCAGGAGGCAATCAGCCCCAGCATTTT. Its protein product is CASSQGRSGGNQPQHF. The chain carries TRBV4-3 and TRBJ1-5; no clear D. The ends were cut back, 1 base at V and 2 bases at J, with 12 bases in the middle. In germline, CDR1 is LGHNA, CDR2 YSLEER. The CDR3 spans 16 residues.